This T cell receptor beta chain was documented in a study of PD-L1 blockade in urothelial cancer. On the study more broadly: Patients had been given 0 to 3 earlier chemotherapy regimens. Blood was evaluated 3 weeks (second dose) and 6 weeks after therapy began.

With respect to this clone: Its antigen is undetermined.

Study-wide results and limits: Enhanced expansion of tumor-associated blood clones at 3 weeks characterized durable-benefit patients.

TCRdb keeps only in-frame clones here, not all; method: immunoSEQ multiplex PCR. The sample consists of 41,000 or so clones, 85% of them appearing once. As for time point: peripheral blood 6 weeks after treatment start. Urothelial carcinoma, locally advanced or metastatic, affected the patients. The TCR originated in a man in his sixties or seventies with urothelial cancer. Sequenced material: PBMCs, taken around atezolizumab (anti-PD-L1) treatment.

The CDR3 DNA reads as TGTGCCAGCAGCTTCGGACTGGGACAAGAGACCCAGTACTTC. Its protein is CASSFGLGQETQYF. This chain uses TRBV5-6 with TRBJ2-5; D may be TRBD2 (5 bases). Germline V gene sequence: CDR1 SGHDT, CDR2 YYEEEE. Trimming took 2 bases from V and 2 from J, leaving 10 bases between them. The length of the CDR3 is 14 residues.